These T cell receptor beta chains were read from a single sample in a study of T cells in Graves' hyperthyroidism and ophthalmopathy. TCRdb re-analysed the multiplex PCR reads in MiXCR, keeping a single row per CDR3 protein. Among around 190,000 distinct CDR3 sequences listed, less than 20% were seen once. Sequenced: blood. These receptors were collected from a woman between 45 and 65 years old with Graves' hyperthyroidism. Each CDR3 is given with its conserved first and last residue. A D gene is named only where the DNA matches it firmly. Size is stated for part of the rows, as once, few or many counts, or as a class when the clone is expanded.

CASSLDGDLKYGYTF | TGTGCCAGCAGCTTGGACGGGGACCTAAAGTATGGCTACACCTTC | TRBJ1-2 | TRBV5-8 | - | many | 15
CASSSPYGTTEAFF | TGTGCCAGCAGCTCCCCATACGGGACCACTGAAGCTTTCTTT | TRBJ1-1 | TRBV7-2 | - | many | 14
CAWSRQGVETQYF | TGTGCCTGGAGTAGACAGGGCGTGGAGACCCAGTACTTC | TRBJ2-5 | TRBV30 | TRBD1 | many | 13
CASTRESGNTIYF | TGTGCCAGCACGCGGGAATCTGGAAACACCATATATTTT | TRBJ1-3 | TRBV2 | - | many | 13
CASSSRLTGGEKETQYF | TGTGCCAGCAGCTCTCGTTTGACAGGGGGCGAGAAGGAGACCCAGTACTTC | TRBJ2-5 | TRBV11-2 | TRBD1 | many | 17
CAYPPRTSGRSPYNEQFF | TGTGCCTACCCCCCTCGGACTAGCGGGAGGAGTCCCTACAATGAGCAGTTCTTC | TRBJ2-1 | TRBV2 | TRBD2 | - | 18
CSASAGWTESPLHF | TGCAGTGCTAGCGCAGGGTGGACAGAGTCACCCCTCCACTTT | TRBJ1-6 | TRBV20-1 | - | many | 14
CASGEIMGTEAFF | TGTGCTAGTGGTGAAATTATGGGCACTGAAGCTTTCTTT | TRBJ1-1 | TRBV12-5 | - | - | 13
CASSLAFGTQALEAFF | TGTGCCAGCAGCTTAGCCTTTGGGACCCAAGCTCTTGAGGCTTTCTTT | TRBJ1-1 | TRBV7-8 | - | - | 16
CASSLASGYGYTF | TGTGCCAGCAGCTTAGCGTCAGGGTATGGCTACACCTTC | TRBJ1-2 | TRBV7-9 | - | many | 13
CASSVGFSSYEQYF | TGTGCCAGCAGCGTGGGATTCTCCTCCTACGAGCAGTACTTC | TRBJ2-7 | TRBV9 | - | - | 14
CASSRRREGNEQFF | TGTGCCAGCTCCCGCCGGCGGGAGGGAAATGAGCAGTTCTTC | TRBJ2-1 | TRBV6-1 | TRBD2 | many | 14
CASSFGSKLTDTQYF | TGCGCCAGCAGCTTCGGCTCCAAGCTCACAGATACGCAGTATTTT | TRBJ2-3 | TRBV5-1 | - | many | 15
CASSLGLAGDEQFF | TGTGCCAGCAGCTTAGGACTAGCGGGAGATGAGCAGTTCTTC | TRBJ2-1 | TRBV7-9 | TRBD2 | many | 14
CAYGTGVTGELFF | TGTGCCTATGGGACAGGGGTCACCGGGGAGCTGTTTTTT | TRBJ2-2 | TRBV30 | TRBD1 | many | 13
CSVRDRSNQPQHF | TGCAGTGTCCGGGACAGAAGCAATCAGCCCCAGCATTTT | TRBJ1-5 | TRBV20-1 | TRBD1 | - | 13
CALHNPGDPTGELFF | TGCGCCCTACACAACCCGGGAGATCCCACCGGGGAGCTGTTTTTT | TRBJ2-2 | TRBV10-2 | - | - | 15
CSARDLNEFKWGNQPQHF | TGCAGTGCTAGAGATCTCAATGAATTTAAGTGGGGCAATCAGCCCCAGCATTTT | TRBJ1-5 | TRBV20-1 | - | many | 18
CASGLWAEQFF | TGTGCCAGCGGTCTATGGGCCGAGCAGTTCTTC | TRBJ2-1 | TRBV9 | - | few | 11
CASSPNWDGEQFF | TGTGCCAGCTCCCCAAATTGGGATGGTGAGCAGTTCTTC | TRBJ2-1 | TRBV18 | - | few | 13
CASSESKSATGEQYF | TGCGCCAGCAGTGAGTCGAAGAGTGCCACGGGGGAGCAGTACTTC | TRBJ2-7 | TRBV10-1 | - | many | 15
CASSLFNEQFF | TGTGCCAGCAGCTTATTCAATGAGCAGTTCTTC | TRBJ2-1 | TRBV27 | - | many | 11
CSASLTGNTEAFF | TGCAGTGCTAGTCTGACAGGGAACACTGAAGCTTTCTTT | TRBJ1-1 | TRBV20-1 | - | few | 13